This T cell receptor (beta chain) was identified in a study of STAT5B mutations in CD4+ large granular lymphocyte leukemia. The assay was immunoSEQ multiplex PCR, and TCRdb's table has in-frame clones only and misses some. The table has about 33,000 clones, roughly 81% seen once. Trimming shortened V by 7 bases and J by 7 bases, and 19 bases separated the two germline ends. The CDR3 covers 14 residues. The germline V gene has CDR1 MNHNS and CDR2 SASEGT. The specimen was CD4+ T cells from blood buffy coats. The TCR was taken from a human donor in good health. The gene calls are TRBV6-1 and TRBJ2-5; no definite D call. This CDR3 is CASNKYGSPGTQYF. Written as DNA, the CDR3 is TGTGCCAGCAATAAGTACGGATCGCCTGGGACCCAGTACTTC.